This T cell receptor beta chain was profiled in a study of cytomegalovirus exposure and HLA in healthy donors. Use of 60 Vbeta and 13 Jbeta primers characterized the PCR. The method was immunoSEQ multiplex PCR; TCRdb's version includes in-frame clones alone and lacks a portion of them. The table for this sample gives under 250,000 clones. Germline CDR1 and CDR2: KGHSH and LQKENI. This CDR3 contains 19 residues. With V trimmed by 6 bases and J by 2 bases, 16 bases remained unmatched. Source material: PBMCs. This chain joins TRBV18 and TRBJ1-3; 10 bases are a match to TRBD1. The source is a girl aged 2 to 9 in good health and CMV-seropositive. The CDR3 is CASSSQEWDRGDPGNTIYF. DNA for the CDR3: TGTGCCAGCTCGTCGCAAGAGTGGGACAGGGGAGACCCTGGAAACACCATATATTTT.